Below, 8 T cell receptor beta chains from the same sample are listed, as sequenced in a study of T cell responses to AZD1222 COVID-19 vaccine. The protocol was immunoSEQ multiplex PCR, while the TCRdb copy is restricted to in-frame clones and leaves out a portion. The sample contains roughly 70,000 clones, 83% of which appear only once. The source was peripheral blood, collected 28 days after the second AZD1222 dose. All receptors derive from an adult who received the AZD1222 COVID-19 vaccine.

The J gene is TRBJ2-7, the V gene TRBV28, with D hard to call. CDR1 and CDR2 (germline): MDHEN, SYDVKM. Between the trimmed V and J ends, which lost 8 bases and 4 bases, there was a span of 24 bases. The CDR3 is 16 amino acids. CDR3 DNA sequence: TGTGCCAGCCATCCTCAGCAGTTTAGTAGCAGGTACGAGCAGTACTTC. Translated: CASHPQQFSSRYEQYF.

This chain joins TRBV29-1 and TRBJ2-1; perhaps TRBD2 as D (6 bases). Looked up from germline, CDR1 is SQVTM and CDR2 is ANQGSEA. The V end lost 1 base, the J end lost 5 bases, and 9 bases lay between the germline ends. The CDR3 sequence is 13 residues long. The CDR3 is CSVEGWGDNEQFF. For the CDR3, the DNA is TGCAGCGTTGAAGGTTGGGGGGACAATGAGCAGTTCTTC.

The V and J genes are TRBV3-1 (or the pseudogene TRBV3-2) and TRBJ1-5; 10 positions agree with TRBD1. The CDR3 length is 17 residues. After removal of 1 base from V and 6 bases from J, the junction contained 9 bases not matched to a gene. Germline V gene data show CDR1 as LGHDT and CDR2 as YNNKEL (reference sequence). CDR3 residues: CASSQGYRDRGSQPQHF. The CDR3 DNA follows: TGTGCCAGCAGCCAAGGGTACCGGGACAGGGGCTCTCAGCCCCAGCATTTT.

The chain employs TRBV28 and TRBJ1-2; a possible D gene is TRBD1 (6 bases). The CDR3 length is 16 residues. Per the germline V gene, CDR1 is MDHEN and CDR2 is SYDVKM. V was pared by 3 bases and J by 3 bases, with 17 bases between. The CDR3 nucleotides read TGTGCCAGCAGTTTGGGGCAGGGGTTAAATCACTATGGCTACACCTTC. Translating it yields CASSLGQGLNHYGYTF.

The V gene is TRBV6-2 or TRBV6-3, the J gene TRBJ1-5; D uncertain. The CDR3 has 12 residues. Per the germline V gene, CDR1 is MNHEY and CDR2 is SVGEGT. Trimming took 4 bases from V and 2 from J, leaving 3 bases between them. CDR3 nucleotide sequence: TGTGCCAGCAGTTTGGGCAATCAGCCCCAGCATTTT. Residues: CASSLGNQPQHF.

V gene TRBV2 combines with J gene TRBJ2-5, with TRBD2 matching over 8 bases. Trimming took 1 base from V and 5 from J; bases not matched to a gene: 12. The V gene's germline CDR1 is SNHLY and CDR2 FYNNEI. The CDR3 has 17 amino acids. CDR3 DNA: TGTGCCAGCAGTGAAGAAAGTATGGGACTAGGAGGCGAGACCCAGTACTTC. Its protein is CASSEESMGLGGETQYF.

This clone was recorded a few times. The genes are TRBV5-1 and TRBJ1-4; D call uncertain. Between the trimmed V and J ends, which lost 5 bases and 7 bases, there was a span of 15 bases. This CDR3 has 14 residues. Germline CDR1 and CDR2: SGHRS and YFSETQ. CDR3 amino acids: CASREGIASEKLFF. The CDR3 nucleotides are TGCGCCAGCAGGGAAGGGATAGCAAGTGAAAAACTGTTTTTT.

CDR3 sequence reads: CASSEAEATGSPLHF. In DNA, the CDR3 is TGTGCCAGCAGTGAAGCTGAAGCAACCGGTTCACCCCTCCACTTT. The chain joins TRBV6-1 to TRBJ1-6; D remains ambiguous. The CDR3 runs to 15 residues. Germline lookup yields CDR1 MNHNS and CDR2 SASEGT. Trimming took 0 bases from V and 9 from J, leaving 12 bases between them.